What follows describes a single T cell receptor gamma chain. The sample comes from a study of gamma delta lymphoproliferative disorders and STAT genes. TCRdb called clones anew from the multiplex PCR reads with CATT. The data show about 2,200 gamma-chain clones, about 9.1% seen once. The V and J ends lost 0 bases and 11 bases, in that order; junction bases with no gene match: 10. This CDR3 has 13 amino acids. The germline V gene encodes CDR1 VINAFY and CDR2 YDVSNSKD. Genomic DNA from isolated PBMCs served as the sequencing template. The specimen was blood. The TCR comes from a human donor with gamma-delta T-cell large granular lymphocyte leukemia. The chain couples TRGV5 to TRGJ1 or TRGJ2. Matching the DNA to germline supplied the J gene, which TCRdb does not give. The DNA for the CDR3 is TGTGCCACCTGGGACAGGCTCCGGTTTGAGAAACTCTTT. Protein sequence: CATWDRLRFEKLF.